This T cell receptor beta chain was documented in a study of blood T cell repertoires in COVID-19. Study as a whole: PBMCs, B-cell-depleted T cells, or T cells were the source of the cDNA or gDNA that made up the material.

The method was immunoSEQ multiplex PCR; TCRdb's version includes in-frame clones alone and lacks a portion of them. The sample consists of 95,000 to 150,000 clones, roughly 79% of them appearing once. The CDR3 spans 16 residues. V was shortened by 0 bases and J by 0 bases, with 9 bases between the two germline ends. CDR1 and CDR2 from the germline V gene are PRHDT and FYEKMQ (reference sequence). The clonotype originates from a man aged 65-85 years with acute or convalescent COVID-19. The sequenced material came from peripheral blood. The rearrangement links TRBV13 to TRBJ1-3; D ambiguous. The chain's CDR3 is CASSLGPGTSGNTIYF. The DNA of the CDR3 is TGTGCCAGCAGCTTAGGTCCAGGCACCTCTGGAAACACCATATATTTT.